The T cell receptor (beta chain) described here comes from a study of OX40 agonist ivuxolimab in advanced cancers. Blood samples were obtained at baseline, cycle 4 day 1, and cycle 7 day 1. Clones were read by immunoSEQ multiplex PCR, and TCRdb kept only the in-frame ones, dropping some. The sample shows approximately 33,000 clones, 90% of them seen only once. The CDR3 is 16 amino acids. Deletions cut 2 bases from V and 3 bases from J, with 15 bases between. CDR1 and CDR2 from the germline V gene are MDHEN and SYDVKM. As regards this clone: Its cognate antigen is unknown.

Study-wide results and caveats: Compared with others, partial responders at 0.1-3.0 mg/kg displayed clonal expansion among the lowest. Averaged across samples, CD8+ T cells carried more expanded clones than CD4+ did. At 0.1 to 3.0 mg/kg and by week 6, CD4+ and CD8+ T cells in the blood had expanded clonally.

Sequences were derived from CD4+ or CD8+ T cells sorted from blood, sampled in a trial of the OX40 agonist ivuxolimab. The chain joins TRBV28 to TRBJ2-3; possible D gene TRBD1, 6 bases. The receptor comes from an adult with an advanced solid tumor such as melanoma, head and neck, liver or kidney cancer. The chain's CDR3 is CASSLVPTGLTDTQYF. CDR3 in DNA: TGTGCCAGCAGTTTAGTCCCGACAGGTCTTACAGATACGCAGTATTTT.